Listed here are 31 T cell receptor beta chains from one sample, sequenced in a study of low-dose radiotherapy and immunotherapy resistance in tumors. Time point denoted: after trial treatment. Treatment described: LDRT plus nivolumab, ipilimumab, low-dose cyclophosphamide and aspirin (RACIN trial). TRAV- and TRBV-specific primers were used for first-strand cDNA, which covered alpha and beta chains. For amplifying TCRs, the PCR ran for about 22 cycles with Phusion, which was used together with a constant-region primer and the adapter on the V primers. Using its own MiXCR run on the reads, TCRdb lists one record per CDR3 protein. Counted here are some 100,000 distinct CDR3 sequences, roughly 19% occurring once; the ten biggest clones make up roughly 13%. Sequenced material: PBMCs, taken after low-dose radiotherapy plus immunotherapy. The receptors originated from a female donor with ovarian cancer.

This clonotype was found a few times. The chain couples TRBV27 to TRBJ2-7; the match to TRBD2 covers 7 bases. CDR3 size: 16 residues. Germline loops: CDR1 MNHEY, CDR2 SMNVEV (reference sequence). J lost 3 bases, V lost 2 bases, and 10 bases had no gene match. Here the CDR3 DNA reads TGTGCCAGCAGTTTAAGGTGGAGGGAGGGGCTCTACGAGCAGTACTTC. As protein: CASSLRWREGLYEQYF.

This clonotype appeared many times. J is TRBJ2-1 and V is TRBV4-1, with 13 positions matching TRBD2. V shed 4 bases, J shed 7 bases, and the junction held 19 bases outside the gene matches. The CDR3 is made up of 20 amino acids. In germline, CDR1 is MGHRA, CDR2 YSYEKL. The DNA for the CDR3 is TGCGCCAGCAGCCGCAGTGCCGGGACTAGCGGGAATAGGTTGGATAATGAGCAGTTCTTC. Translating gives CASSRSAGTSGNRLDNEQFF.

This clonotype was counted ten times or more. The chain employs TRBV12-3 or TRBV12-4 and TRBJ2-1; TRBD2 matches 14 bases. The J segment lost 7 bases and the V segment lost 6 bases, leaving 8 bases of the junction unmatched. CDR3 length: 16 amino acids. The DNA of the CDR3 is TGTGCCAGCAGCCCACGGGGACTAGCGGGAGTTAATGAGCAGTTCTTC. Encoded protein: CASSPRGLAGVNEQFF.

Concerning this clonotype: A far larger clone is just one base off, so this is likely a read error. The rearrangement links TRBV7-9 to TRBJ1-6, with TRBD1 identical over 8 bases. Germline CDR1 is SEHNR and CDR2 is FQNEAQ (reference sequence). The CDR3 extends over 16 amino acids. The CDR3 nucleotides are TGTGCCAGCAGCTTGTCGACAGGGGATTATATTTCACCCCTCCACTTT. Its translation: CASSLSTGDYISPLHF.

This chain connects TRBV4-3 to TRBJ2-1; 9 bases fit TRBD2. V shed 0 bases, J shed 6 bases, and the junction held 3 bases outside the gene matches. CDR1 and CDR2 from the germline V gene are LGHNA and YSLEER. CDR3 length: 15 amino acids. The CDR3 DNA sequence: TGCGCCAGCAGCCAAGAAGGGACTAGCCTCAATGAGCAGTTCTTC. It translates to CASSQEGTSLNEQFF.

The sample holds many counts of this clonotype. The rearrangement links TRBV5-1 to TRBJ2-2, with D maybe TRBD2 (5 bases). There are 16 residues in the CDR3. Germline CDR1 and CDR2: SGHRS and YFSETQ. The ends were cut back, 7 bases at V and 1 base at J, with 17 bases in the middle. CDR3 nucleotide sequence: TGCGCCAGCTCCGGGAAACCCATTGGGAACACCGGGGAGCTGTTTTTT. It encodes CASSGKPIGNTGELFF.

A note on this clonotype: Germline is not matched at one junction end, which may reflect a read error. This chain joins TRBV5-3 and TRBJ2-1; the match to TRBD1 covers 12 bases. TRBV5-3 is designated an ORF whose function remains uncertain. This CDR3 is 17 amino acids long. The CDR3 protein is CASSLVGRDRGPNEQFF. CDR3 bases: TGTGCCAGCAGCTTGGTTGGTAGGGACAGGGGGCCCAATGAGCAGTTCTTC.

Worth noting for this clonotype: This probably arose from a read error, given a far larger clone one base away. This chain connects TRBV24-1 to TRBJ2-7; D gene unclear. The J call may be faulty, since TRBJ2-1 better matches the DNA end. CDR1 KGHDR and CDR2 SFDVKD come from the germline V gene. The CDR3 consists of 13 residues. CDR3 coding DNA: TGTGCCACCAGTAATCCCCCCGAGAATGAGCAGTTCTTC. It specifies CATSNPPENEQFF.

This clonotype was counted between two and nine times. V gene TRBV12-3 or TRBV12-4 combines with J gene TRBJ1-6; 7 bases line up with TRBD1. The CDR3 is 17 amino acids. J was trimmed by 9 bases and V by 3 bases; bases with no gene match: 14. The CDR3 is CASSFFWGVTGSSPLHF. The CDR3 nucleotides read TGTGCCAGCAGTTTTTTTTGGGGTGTGACAGGGAGTTCACCCCTCCACTTT.

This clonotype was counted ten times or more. DNA of the CDR3: TGTGCCAGCAGGACACCGGGACCCTATGACACCGGGGAGCTGTTTTTT. It is translated as CASRTPGPYDTGELFF. V and J are TRBV28 and TRBJ2-2; either TRBD1 or TRBD2 may fit D (5 bases each). Trimming cost V 6 bases and J 3 bases, with 17 bases left between them. The CDR3 has 16 residues. Germline CDR1 and CDR2: MDHEN and SYDVKM. Supplemented by reference TRBV28 and TRBJ2-2, the full variable domain reads DVKVTQSSRYLVKRTGEKVFLECVQDMDHENMFWYRQDPGLGLRLIYFSYDVKMKEKGDIPEGYSVSREKKERFSLILESASTNQTSMYLCASRTPGPYDTGELFFGEGSRLTVL.

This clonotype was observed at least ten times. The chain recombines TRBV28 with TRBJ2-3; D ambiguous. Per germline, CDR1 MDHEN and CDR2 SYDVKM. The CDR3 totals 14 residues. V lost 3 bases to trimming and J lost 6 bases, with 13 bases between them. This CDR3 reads CASSFPGSIDTQYF. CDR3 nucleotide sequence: TGTGCCAGCAGTTTCCCAGGCTCAATTGATACGCAGTATTTT. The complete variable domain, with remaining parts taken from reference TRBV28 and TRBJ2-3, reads DVKVTQSSRYLVKRTGEKVFLECVQDMDHENMFWYRQDPGLGLRLIYFSYDVKMKEKGDIPEGYSVSREKKERFSLILESASTNQTSMYLCASSFPGSIDTQYFGPGTRLTVL.

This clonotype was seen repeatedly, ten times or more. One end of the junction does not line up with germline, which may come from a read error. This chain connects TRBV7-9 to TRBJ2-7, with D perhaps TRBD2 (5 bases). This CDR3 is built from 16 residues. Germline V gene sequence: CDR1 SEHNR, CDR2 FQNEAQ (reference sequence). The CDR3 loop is CASSLATTLISYEQYF. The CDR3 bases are TGTGCCAGCAGCCTAGCAACGACACTGATCTCCTACGAGCAGTACTTC.

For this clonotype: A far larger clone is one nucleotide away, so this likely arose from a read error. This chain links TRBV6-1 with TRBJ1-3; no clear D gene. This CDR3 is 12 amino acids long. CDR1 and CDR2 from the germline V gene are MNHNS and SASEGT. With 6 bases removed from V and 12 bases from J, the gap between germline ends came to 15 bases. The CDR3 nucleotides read TGTGCCAGCAGCTCAGACGGAGACAACATATATTTT. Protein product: CASSSDGDNIYF.

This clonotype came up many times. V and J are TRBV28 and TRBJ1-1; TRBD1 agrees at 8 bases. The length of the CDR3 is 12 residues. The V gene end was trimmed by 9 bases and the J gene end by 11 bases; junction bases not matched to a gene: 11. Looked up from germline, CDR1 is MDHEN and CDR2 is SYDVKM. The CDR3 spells CASSYRGKKAFF. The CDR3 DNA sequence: TGTGCCAGTTCGTACAGGGGGAAGAAGGCTTTCTTT.

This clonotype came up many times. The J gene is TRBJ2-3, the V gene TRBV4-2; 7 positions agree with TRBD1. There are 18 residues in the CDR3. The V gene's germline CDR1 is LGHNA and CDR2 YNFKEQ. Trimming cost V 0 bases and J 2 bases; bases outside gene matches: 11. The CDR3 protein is CASSQEPSGQLYTDTQYF. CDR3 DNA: TGTGCCAGCAGCCAAGAACCCTCGGGACAGCTATACACAGATACGCAGTATTTT.

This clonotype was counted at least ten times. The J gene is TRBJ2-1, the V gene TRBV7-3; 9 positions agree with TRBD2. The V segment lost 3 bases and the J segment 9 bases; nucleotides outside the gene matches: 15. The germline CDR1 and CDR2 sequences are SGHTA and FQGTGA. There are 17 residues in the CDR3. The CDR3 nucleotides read TGTGCCAGCAGCTTGAGGGCTAGCGGGGAAGGTCAGGGTGAGCAGTTCTTC. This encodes CASSLRASGEGQGEQFF.

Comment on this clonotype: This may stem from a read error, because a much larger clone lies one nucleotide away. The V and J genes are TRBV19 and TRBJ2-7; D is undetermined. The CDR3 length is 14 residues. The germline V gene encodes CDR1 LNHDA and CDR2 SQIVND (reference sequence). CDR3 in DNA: TGTCCCAGTAGTATTGGAAAAGCCTCCTACGAGCAGTACTTC. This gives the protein CPSSIGKASYEQYF.

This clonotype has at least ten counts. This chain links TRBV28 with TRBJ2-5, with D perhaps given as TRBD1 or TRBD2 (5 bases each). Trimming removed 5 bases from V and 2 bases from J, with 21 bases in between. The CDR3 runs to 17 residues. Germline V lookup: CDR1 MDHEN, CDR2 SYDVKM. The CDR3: CASSLTRGGGPQETQYF. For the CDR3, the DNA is TGTGCCAGCAGTCTCACCCGAGGTGGGGGACCTCAAGAGACCCAGTACTTC.

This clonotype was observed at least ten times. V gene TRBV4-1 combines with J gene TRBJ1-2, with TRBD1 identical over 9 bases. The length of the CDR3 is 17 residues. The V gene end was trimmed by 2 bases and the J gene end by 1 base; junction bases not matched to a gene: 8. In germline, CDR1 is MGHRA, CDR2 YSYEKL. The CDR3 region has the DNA TGCGCCAGCAGCCAAAGGGAAACGGGACAGGGTAACTATGGCTACACCTTC. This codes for CASSQRETGQGNYGYTF.

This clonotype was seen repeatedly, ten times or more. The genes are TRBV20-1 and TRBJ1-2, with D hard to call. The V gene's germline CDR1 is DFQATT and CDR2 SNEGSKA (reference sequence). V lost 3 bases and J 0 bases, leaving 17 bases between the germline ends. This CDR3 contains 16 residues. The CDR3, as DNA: TGCAGTGCTAGGCATGGGGAAACAACTACTAACTATGGCTACACCTTC. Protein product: CSARHGETTTNYGYTF.

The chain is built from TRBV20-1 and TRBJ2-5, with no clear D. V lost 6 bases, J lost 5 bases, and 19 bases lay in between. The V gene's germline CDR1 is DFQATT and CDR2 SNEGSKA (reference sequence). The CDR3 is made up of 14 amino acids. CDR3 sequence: CSAPRPRPGETQYF. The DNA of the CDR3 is TGCAGTGCCCCCCGCCCCAGGCCGGGTGAGACCCAGTACTTC.

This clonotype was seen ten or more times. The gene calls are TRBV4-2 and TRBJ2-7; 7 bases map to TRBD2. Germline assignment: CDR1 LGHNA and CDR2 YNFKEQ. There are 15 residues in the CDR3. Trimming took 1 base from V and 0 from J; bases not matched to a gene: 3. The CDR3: CASSQGGGISYEQYF. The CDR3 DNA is TGTGCCAGCAGCCAAGGGGGAGGGATCTCCTACGAGCAGTACTTC.

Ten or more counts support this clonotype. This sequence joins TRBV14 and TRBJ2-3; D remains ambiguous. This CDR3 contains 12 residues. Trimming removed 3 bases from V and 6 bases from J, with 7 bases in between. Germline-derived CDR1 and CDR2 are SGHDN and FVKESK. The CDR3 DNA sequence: TGTGCCAGCAGCCATTCAAGGGATACGCAGTATTTT. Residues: CASSHSRDTQYF.

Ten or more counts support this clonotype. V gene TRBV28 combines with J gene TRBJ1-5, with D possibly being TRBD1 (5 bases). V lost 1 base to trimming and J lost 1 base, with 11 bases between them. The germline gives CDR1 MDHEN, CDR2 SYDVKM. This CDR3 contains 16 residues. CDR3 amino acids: CASSLLGRRSNQPQHF. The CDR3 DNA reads TGTGCCAGCAGTTTATTGGGGCGAAGAAGCAATCAGCCCCAGCATTTT.

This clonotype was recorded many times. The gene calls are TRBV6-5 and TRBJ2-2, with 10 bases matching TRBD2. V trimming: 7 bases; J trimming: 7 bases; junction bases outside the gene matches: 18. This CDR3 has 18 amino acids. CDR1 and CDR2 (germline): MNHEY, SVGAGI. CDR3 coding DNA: TGTGCCAGCATCAGATCGTTCAGCGGGAGGGGCGTCGGCGGGGAGCTGTTTTTT. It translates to CASIRSFSGRGVGGELFF.

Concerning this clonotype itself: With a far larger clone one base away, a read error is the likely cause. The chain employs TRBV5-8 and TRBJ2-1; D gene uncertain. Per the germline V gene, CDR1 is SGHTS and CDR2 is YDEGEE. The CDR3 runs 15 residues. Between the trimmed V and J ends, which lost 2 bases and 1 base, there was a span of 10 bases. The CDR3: CASSFGSQSYNEQFF. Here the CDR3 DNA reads TGTGCCAGCAGCTTTGGGTCACAGTCCTACAATGAGCAGTTCTTC.

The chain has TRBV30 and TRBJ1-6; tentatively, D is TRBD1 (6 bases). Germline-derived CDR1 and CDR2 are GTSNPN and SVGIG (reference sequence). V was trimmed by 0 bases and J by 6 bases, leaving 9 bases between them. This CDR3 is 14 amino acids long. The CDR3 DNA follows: TGTGCCTGGAGTGTTCGGACAGCTAATTCACCCCTCCACTTT. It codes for CAWSVRTANSPLHF.

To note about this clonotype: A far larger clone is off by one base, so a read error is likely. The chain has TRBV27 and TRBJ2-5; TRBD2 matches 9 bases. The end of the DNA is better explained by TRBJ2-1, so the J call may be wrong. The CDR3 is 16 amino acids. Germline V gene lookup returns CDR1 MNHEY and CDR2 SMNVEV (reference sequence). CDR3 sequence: CASTIGGTSRANEQFF. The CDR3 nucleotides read TGTGCCAGCACCATAGGGGGGACTAGCAGGGCCAATGAGCAGTTCTTC.

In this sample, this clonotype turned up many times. The CDR3 spells CASSLFGTGVTSYEQYF. In DNA, the CDR3 is TGTGCCAGCAGTTTATTTGGGACAGGGGTAACCTCCTACGAGCAGTACTTC. This sequence joins TRBV28 and TRBJ2-7, with 10 bases matching TRBD1. Germline assignment: CDR1 MDHEN and CDR2 SYDVKM. This CDR3 comprises 17 residues. V lost 1 base and J lost 0; bases outside the gene matches: 6.

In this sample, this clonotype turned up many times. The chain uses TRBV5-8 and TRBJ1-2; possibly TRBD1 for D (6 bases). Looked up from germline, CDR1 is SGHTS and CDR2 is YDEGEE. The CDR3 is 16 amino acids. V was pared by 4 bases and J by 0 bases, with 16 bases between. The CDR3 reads CASSARGGNSNYGYTF. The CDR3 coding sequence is TGTGCCAGCAGCGCCAGGGGCGGGAATTCTAACTATGGCTACACCTTC.

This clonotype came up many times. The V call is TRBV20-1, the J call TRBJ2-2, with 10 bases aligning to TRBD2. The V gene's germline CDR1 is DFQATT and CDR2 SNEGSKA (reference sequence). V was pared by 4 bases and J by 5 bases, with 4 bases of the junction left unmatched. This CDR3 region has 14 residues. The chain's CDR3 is CSATPAGGTGELFF. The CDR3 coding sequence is TGCAGTGCTACCCCAGCGGGAGGGACCGGGGAGCTGTTTTTT.